This T cell receptor beta chain originates from a study of T cells in women clearing cervical HPV infection. The assay was immunoSEQ multiplex PCR, and TCRdb's table has in-frame clones only and misses some. This sample's table has some 30,000 clones. Turning to this clone: Its antigen is currently unknown. The read halts 3 residues ahead of the CDR3 end, with the missing end drawn from the germline J gene.

Germline V lookup: CDR1 SGDLS, CDR2 YYNGEE. V shed 4 bases, J shed 1 base, and the junction held 5 bases outside the gene matches. This CDR3 comprises 15 residues. Findings and caveats of the study: Repertoire richness, not evenness, was significantly elevated in CIN3+ cases versus controls. Unknown T-cell numbers per sample may underlie the richness differences. Controls had more TRBV6-7 (0.16%) than cases (approximately 0.11%).

The chain joins TRBV9 to TRBJ2-3, with 8 positions matching TRBD1. Sample: blood buffy coat. The TCR comes from a woman aged 18-70 years with a cervical HPV16 infection that either progressed to CIN3+ or cleared (not recorded which). Partial CDR3 DNA: TGTGCCAGCAGCACCGGACAGGGCCGCACAGATACG. Protein sequence: CASSTGQGRTDT. The CDR3, in full, reads CASSTGQGRTDTQYF. The entire variable domain, with the rest obtained from reference TRBV9 and TRBJ2-3, is as follows: DSGVTQTPKHLITATGQRVTLRCSPRSGDLSVYWYQQSLDQGLQFLIQYYNGEERAKGNILERFSAQQFPDLHSELNLSSLELGDSALYFCASSTGQGRTDTQYFGPGTRLTVL.